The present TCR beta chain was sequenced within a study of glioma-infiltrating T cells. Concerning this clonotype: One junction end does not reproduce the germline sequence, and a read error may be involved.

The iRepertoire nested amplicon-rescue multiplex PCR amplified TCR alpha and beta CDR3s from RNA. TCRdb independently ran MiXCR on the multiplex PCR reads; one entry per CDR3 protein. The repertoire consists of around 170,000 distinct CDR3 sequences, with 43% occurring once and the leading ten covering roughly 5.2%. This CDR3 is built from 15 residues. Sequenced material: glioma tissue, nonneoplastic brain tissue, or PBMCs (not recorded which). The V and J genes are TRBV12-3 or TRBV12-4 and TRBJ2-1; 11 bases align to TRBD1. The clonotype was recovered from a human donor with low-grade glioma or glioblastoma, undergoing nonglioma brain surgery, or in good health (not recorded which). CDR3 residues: CASSLDRGLFNEKFF. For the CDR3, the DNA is TGCGCCAGCAGTCTGGACAGGGGGCTATTCAATGAGAAGTTCTTC.